Following are 27 T cell receptor beta chains from one sample sequenced in a study of shared clonotypes between healthy human individuals. Sequencing used immunoSEQ multiplex PCR; TCRdb keeps in-frame clones, though not all of them. The repertoire holds 400,000 to 500,000 clones, with approximately 80% as singletons. Source material: PBMCs. Receptors originate from a woman in her 40s in good health. Some clones in this sample may be carry-over from other donors' samples.

The chain couples TRBV28 to TRBJ2-1; D possibly corresponds to TRBD2 (5 bases). This CDR3 spans 17 amino acids. Per the germline V gene, CDR1 is MDHEN and CDR2 is SYDVKM. The ends were cut back, 3 bases at V and 0 bases at J, with 15 bases in the middle. CDR3 in amino acids: CASSFPLEGSSYNEQFF. CDR3 sequence (DNA): TGTGCCAGCAGTTTCCCCTTAGAGGGCAGCTCCTACAATGAGCAGTTCTTC.

Concerning this clone: The sample carries other DNA sequences with the same CDR3. V usage is TRBV5-6 and J usage is TRBJ2-7, with 7 bases that match TRBD1. The germline V gene has CDR1 SGHDT and CDR2 YYEEEE. The length of the CDR3 is 14 residues. The V segment lost 0 bases and the J segment 1 base; nucleotides outside the gene matches: 1. Written as DNA, the CDR3 is TGTGCCAGCAGCTTGGGACAGGGTTCCTACGAGCAGTACTTC. Residues: CASSLGQGSYEQYF. Supplemented by reference TRBV5-6 and TRBJ2-7, the full variable domain reads DAGVTQSPTHLIKTRGQQVTLRCSPKSGHDTVSWYQQALGQGPQFIFQYYEEEERQRGNFPDRFSGHQFPNYSSELNVNALLLGDSALYLCASSLGQGSYEQYFGPGTRLTVT.

This clone was found once. This chain connects TRBV4-2 to TRBJ2-1, with 10 positions matching TRBD2. This CDR3 comprises 17 residues. V was pared by 5 bases and J by 8 bases, with 15 bases of the junction left unmatched. CDR1 and CDR2 (germline): LGHNA, YNFKEQ. CDR3 region: CASSWARTSGTGDEQFF. The CDR3 DNA follows: TGTGCCAGCAGCTGGGCCCGCACTAGCGGGACGGGTGATGAGCAGTTCTTC.

There are many counts of this clone. The chain employs TRBV30 and TRBJ2-6; a possible D gene is TRBD1 (6 bases). Germline V gene data show CDR1 as GTSNPN and CDR2 as SVGIG (reference sequence). This CDR3 comprises 19 residues. The ends were cut back, 5 bases at V and 1 base at J, with 24 bases in the middle. The DNA for the CDR3 is TGTGCCTGGCAACGAACAGGGCGTCCAATATTTTCTGGGGCCAACGTCCTGACTTTC. Its translation is CAWQRTGRPIFSGANVLTF.

The chain employs TRBV6-5 and TRBJ1-5, with D perhaps TRBD1 (5 bases). Trimming pared 6 bases from V and 6 bases from J, leaving 15 bases between. This CDR3 contains 14 residues. CDR1 is MNHEY, CDR2 SVGAGI, per germline. CDR3 region: CASSRFRDTQPQHF. In DNA, the CDR3 is TGTGCCAGCAGCCGCTTCAGGGATACTCAGCCCCAGCATTTT.

The chain has TRBV20-1 and TRBJ1-1, with D unclear. CDR3 length: 11 amino acids. Trimming took off 3 bases at V and 10 bases at J, with 12 bases between the two ends. Germline V CDR1 and CDR2: DFQATT, SNEGSKA (reference sequence). The CDR3 nucleotides are TGCAGTGCTAGCCGGGTCCTGGGAGCTTTCTTT. Protein sequence: CSASRVLGAFF.

For this clone: A far larger clone is only one base removed, so a read error is likely. Distinct nucleotide sequences in the sample also encode this CDR3. The rearrangement joins TRBV7-2 to TRBJ2-7, with D possibly matching TRBD1 (6 bases). This CDR3 region has 14 residues. V lost 5 bases, J lost 4 bases, and 15 bases lay in between. Germline V gene data show CDR1 as SGHTA and CDR2 as FQGNSA. The CDR3 coding sequence is TGTGCCAGCAGCCCACGGGACACAAATTACGAGCAGTACTTC. Amino acid sequence: CASSPRDTNYEQYF.

V gene TRBV11-2 combines with J gene TRBJ1-3; TRBD1 agrees at 10 bases. Germline values: CDR1 SGHAT, CDR2 FQNNGV. This CDR3 is built from 16 residues. The V gene end was trimmed by 5 bases and the J gene end by 4 bases; junction bases not matched to a gene: 8. CDR3 residues: CASSTRDRGNGNTIYF. DNA of the CDR3: TGTGCCAGCAGCACACGGGACAGGGGAAACGGAAACACCATATATTTT.

The chain has TRBV6-6 and TRBJ2-7, with D perhaps matching TRBD1 or TRBD2 (5 bases each). CDR1 MNHNY and CDR2 SVGAGI come from the germline V gene (reference sequence). The CDR3 loop spans 15 amino acids. V was clipped by 2 bases and J by 2 bases, with 13 bases between them. CDR3 residues: CASSYGTGRAYEQYF. For the CDR3, the DNA is TGTGCCAGCAGTTACGGTACGGGGCGGGCCTACGAGCAGTACTTC.

CDR3: CASSSVRAGAVGQYF. CDR3 sequence (DNA): TGTGCCAGCAGCTCAGTCCGAGCGGGAGCAGTCGGGCAGTACTTC. The chain is built from TRBV7-9 and TRBJ2-7; 8 bases are shared with TRBD2. The J segment lost 9 bases and the V segment lost 4 bases, leaving 14 bases of the junction unmatched. From germline, CDR1 is SEHNR and CDR2 FQNEAQ (reference sequence). The CDR3 totals 15 residues.

The sample holds one count of this clone. This chain links TRBV25-1 with TRBJ1-4, with 10 bases identical to TRBD1. Germline trimming cut 2 bases from V and 4 bases from J; bases unmatched to any gene: 7. The germline CDR1 and CDR2 sequences are MGHDK and SYGVNS. CDR3 length: 17 amino acids. The CDR3 coding sequence is TGTGCCAGCAGTGAAAACGTCCGGGACAGGGGTAATGAAAAACTGTTTTTT. As protein: CASSENVRDRGNEKLFF.

V is TRBV28 and J is TRBJ1-5; TRBD1 might be the D (6 bases). This CDR3 region has 16 residues. The ends were cut back, 1 base at V and 2 bases at J, with 12 bases in the middle. Germline values: CDR1 MDHEN, CDR2 SYDVKM. The CDR3 DNA follows: TGTGCCAGCAGTTTATCAGGCAGGGGAGGCAATCAGCCCCAGCATTTT. Amino acid sequence: CASSLSGRGGNQPQHF.

As for this clone: This likely came from a read error, as a far larger clone is one base away. The chain is built from TRBV30 and TRBJ1-3, with D unresolved. The CDR3 loop spans 13 amino acids. The germline V gene has CDR1 GTSNPN and CDR2 SVGIG (reference sequence). V lost 5 bases and J lost 2, with 10 bases in between. The CDR3 spells CAWHIFPGNTIYF. CDR3 DNA sequence: TGTGCCTGGCACATATTCCCTGGAAACACCATATATTTT.

J is TRBJ1-1 and V is TRBV4-3, with D maybe TRBD1 (5 bases). The CDR3 is 16 residues long. In germline, CDR1 is LGHNA, CDR2 YSLEER. V was pared by 0 bases and J by 2 bases, with 13 bases between. The CDR3 loop reads CASSQESGKGNTEAFF. The CDR3 region has the DNA TGCGCCAGCAGCCAAGAATCAGGGAAGGGCAACACTGAAGCTTTCTTT.

The chain links TRBV29-1 to TRBJ2-6, with D hard to call. Trimming pared 5 bases from V and 1 base from J, leaving 9 bases between. This CDR3 is 14 amino acids long. Germline V lookup: CDR1 SQVTM, CDR2 ANQGSEA. The DNA for the CDR3 is TGCAGCGTTTCTGAGGTTTCTGGGGCCAACGTCCTGACTTTC. It codes for CSVSEVSGANVLTF.

This clone appeared a few times. The chain employs TRBV5-1 and TRBJ2-5; tentatively, D is TRBD1 (5 bases). Judging by the DNA end, TRBJ2-7 fits better; the J call may be wrong. Germline lookup yields CDR1 SGHRS and CDR2 YFSETQ. This CDR3 contains 14 residues. This chain's CDR3 is CASSFQGGSYEQYF. CDR3 sequence (DNA): TGCGCCAGCAGCTTCCAGGGCGGCTCCTACGAGCAGTACTTC.

The rearrangement joins TRBV9 to TRBJ2-5, with D possibly TRBD2 on 6 matching bases. The length of the CDR3 is 14 residues. In germline, CDR1 is SGDLS, CDR2 YYNGEE. Trimming took off 5 bases at V and 0 bases at J, with 11 bases between the two ends. This CDR3 reads CASSWRENQETQYF. The CDR3 DNA reads TGTGCCAGCAGTTGGAGGGAAAACCAAGAGACCCAGTACTTC.

The chain couples TRBV9 to TRBJ1-4, with 7 nucleotides matching TRBD1. Germline V gene data show CDR1 as SGDLS and CDR2 as YYNGEE. J lost 5 bases, V lost 1 base, and 2 bases had no gene match. The CDR3 sequence is 14 residues long. CDR3 protein: CASSVTGANEKLFF. CDR3 DNA: TGTGCCAGCAGCGTAACAGGGGCCAATGAAAAACTGTTTTTT.

This clone turned up a few times. This CDR3 is also generated by other DNA sequences in the sample. The DNA of the CDR3 is TGTGCCAGCAGCTCCCGAGGACCCTACGAGCAGTACTTC. Translation gives CASSSRGPYEQYF. The genes are TRBV7-2 and TRBJ2-7; no firm D call. V was trimmed by 4 bases and J by 2 bases, leaving 9 bases between them. This CDR3 has 13 residues. Germline CDR1 and CDR2: SGHTA and FQGNSA.

This chain joins TRBV7-9 and TRBJ1-2, with D perhaps TRBD1 (5 bases). The CDR3 contains 12 residues. Germline CDR1 SEHNR, CDR2 FQNEAQ (reference sequence). Trimming left V 4 bases short and J 8 bases short, with 11 bases between. The CDR3 protein is CASSSGFAGYTF. The DNA of the CDR3 is TGTGCCAGCAGCTCAGGGTTCGCAGGCTACACCTTC.

The V and J genes are TRBV7-2 and TRBJ2-7; 8 nucleotides agree with TRBD1. CDR1 SGHTA and CDR2 FQGNSA come from the germline V gene. The CDR3 runs to 15 residues. V gave up 1 base and J gave up 3 bases; unmatched junction bases: 5. The CDR3 reads CASSLGRDRNYEQYF. The CDR3 DNA follows: TGTGCCAGCAGCTTAGGTCGGGACAGGAACTACGAGCAGTACTTC.

This chain connects TRBV7-3 to TRBJ2-1, with 7 bases that match TRBD2. Germline lookup yields CDR1 SGHTA and CDR2 FQGTGA. The CDR3 is made up of 14 amino acids. Trimming at V came to 7 bases and at J to 0 bases, leaving 3 bases not matched to a gene. The CDR3 region is CASKAGYSYNEQFF. DNA for the CDR3: TGTGCCAGCAAAGCGGGGTACTCCTACAATGAGCAGTTCTTC.

The chain links TRBV10-3 to TRBJ2-5, with 9 bases identical to TRBD1. V trimming: 4 bases; J trimming: 3 bases; junction bases outside the gene matches: 6. This CDR3 region has 15 residues. Per germline, CDR1 ENHRY and CDR2 SYGVKD. The CDR3: CAISGPGQGKETQYF. For the CDR3, the DNA is TGTGCCATCAGTGGTCCGGGACAGGGAAAAGAGACCCAGTACTTC.

The J gene is TRBJ2-3, the V gene TRBV29-1; D gene uncertain. Germline loops: CDR1 SQVTM, CDR2 ANQGSEA. This CDR3 has 13 amino acids. Between the trimmed V and J ends, which lost 1 base and 5 bases, there was a span of 10 bases. The CDR3 spells CSVEVAGGDTQYF. As DNA, the CDR3 is TGCAGCGTTGAAGTCGCAGGTGGAGATACGCAGTATTTT.

The V gene is TRBV7-8, the J gene TRBJ2-5; TRBD2 matches 10 bases. The ends lost 6 bases at V and 4 bases at J; junction bases unmatched: 14. Germline V gene sequence: CDR1 SGHVS, CDR2 FQNEAQ. The CDR3 totals 17 residues. The CDR3 DNA is TGTGCCAGCAGGCTAGGGGCCGCTAGCGGGAGAGGAGAGACCCAGTACTTC. Its protein product is CASRLGAASGRGETQYF.

The chain couples TRBV7-9 to TRBJ2-5; 9 bases agree with TRBD1. This CDR3 contains 15 residues. Germline assignment: CDR1 SEHNR and CDR2 FQNEAQ (reference sequence). The ends lost 4 bases at V and 2 bases at J; junction bases unmatched: 5. Written as DNA, the CDR3 is TGTGCCAGCAGCTCCACAGGGGGCGGTCAAGAGACCCAGTACTTC. This sequence encodes CASSSTGGGQETQYF.

The chain combines TRBV5-4 with TRBJ2-5; D is perhaps TRBD1 (6 bases). Judging by the DNA end, TRBJ2-7 fits better; the J call may be wrong. The length of the CDR3 is 14 residues. In germline, CDR1 is SGHNT, CDR2 YYREEE (reference sequence). CDR3 nucleotides: TGTGCCAGCAGCTTGGAAGGGGGTAGGTACGAGCAGTACTTC. Protein: CASSLEGGRYEQYF.